This T cell receptor (beta chain) was observed in a study of shared clonotypes between healthy human individuals. The V gene lost 7 bases and the J gene lost 4 bases, with 19 bases spanning the gap. The CDR3 consists of 15 residues. Germline V gene sequence: CDR1 MDHEN, CDR2 SYDVKM. This clone occurred once. Generated by immunoSEQ multiplex PCR, the TCRdb table keeps only in-frame clones and is missing some. The sample lists 600,000 to 800,000 clones; about two thirds were seen once. The J gene is TRBJ1-2, the V gene TRBV28; tentatively, D is TRBD1 (5 bases). The sequenced sample consisted of memory CD4+ T cells sorted from blood. Subset here: CD45RA-negative fraction. The receptor was derived from a woman in her twenties or thirties in good health. The CDR3: CASTNFQGGGYGYTF. CDR3 sequence (DNA): TGTGCCAGCACCAATTTCCAGGGCGGCGGCTATGGCTACACCTTC.